These T cell receptor beta chains were read from a single sample in a study of control samples from healthy donors and cancer patients. Produced via immunoSEQ multiplex PCR; TCRdb's table is partial and in-frame only. The sample carries fewer than 70,000 clones, around 90% recorded once. Sequencing used PBMCs. The receptors stem from a man aged 55-75 years with head and neck cancer. Each CDR3 is given with its conserved first and last residue. A D gene is named only where the DNA matches it firmly. Clone size is not always given. Where it is, it says once, few, many or a class for expanded clones.

-,TRBV30,TRBJ1-6,-,TGTGCCTGGCGGGGGGCGACCGTTAATTCACCCCTCCACTTT,CAWRGATVNSPLHF
-,TRBV28,TRBJ1-4,-,TGTGCCAGCAGTTTATTAGGGCAGACTAATGAAAAACTGTTTTTT,CASSLLGQTNEKLFF
-,TRBV27,TRBJ2-7,-,TGTGCCAGCAGTCCACCGGGTAGGTCCTACGAGCAGTACTTC,CASSPPGRSYEQYF
TRBD1,TRBV5-1,TRBJ2-5,-,TGCGCCAGCAGCCTACAGGGGACCTTCCAAGAGACCCAGTACTTC,CASSLQGTFQETQYF
TRBD2,TRBV7-2,TRBJ2-1,-,TGTGCCAGCAGCCAGATGTTAGCGGGAGCTGGGAATGAGCAGTTCTTC,CASSQMLAGAGNEQFF
TRBD2,TRBV27,TRBJ2-1,few,TGTGCCAGCAGTTCCACGTCCAGCGGGAGAAGAAATGAGCAGTTCTTC,CASSSTSSGRRNEQFF
TRBD1,TRBV18,TRBJ2-7,-,TGTGCCAGCTCATCCGGGACAGGGCAGTACGAGCAGTACTTC,CASSSGTGQYEQYF
-,TRBV5-1,TRBJ2-3,-,TGCGCCAGCAGCTTGGAGGGCCAAGGCACAGATACGCAGTATTTT,CASSLEGQGTDTQYF
-,TRBV7-2,TRBJ1-1,once,TGTGCCAGCAGCTTACGGGGTCAGAACACTGAAGCTTTCTTT,CASSLRGQNTEAFF
-,TRBV5-4,TRBJ1-2,few,TGTGCCAGCAGCTTGACAGGGCCTGGGGGTTATGGCTACACCTTC,CASSLTGPGGYGYTF
TRBD2,TRBV7-2,TRBJ2-3,-,TGTGCCAGCAGCTCTGCTAGACTAGCGGGGGAGGTAGCAGATACGCAGTATTTT,CASSSARLAGEVADTQYF
TRBD1,TRBV19,TRBJ1-1,-,TGTGCCAGTAGGGGACAGGGGAACACTGAAGCTTTCTTT,CASRGQGNTEAFF
-,TRBV19,TRBJ2-5,-,TGTGCCAGTAGTGGCAGGGGGGAGACTGGCGAGACCCAGTACTTC,CASSGRGETGETQYF
-,TRBV3-1/TRBV3-2,TRBJ2-7,-,TGTGCCAGCAGCCAAGGACACGAGCAGTACTTC,CASSQGHEQYF
-,TRBV4-1,TRBJ1-5,-,TGCGCCAGCAGCTACGGGGACAGCAATCAGCCCCAGCATTTT,CASSYGDSNQPQHF
-,TRBV28,TRBJ1-1,-,TGTGCCAGCAGCAGCTCGAACACTGAAGCTTTCTTT,CASSSSNTEAFF
TRBD2,TRBV10-3,TRBJ2-5,-,TGTGCCATTGCTCTGGGGAGGGAACAAGAGACCCAGTACTTC,CAIALGREQETQYF
-,TRBV19,TRBJ1-3,-,TGTGCCAGTAGTATGTCTCAGCGTGGAAACACCATATATTTT,CASSMSQRGNTIYF
-,TRBV5-8,TRBJ2-2,-,TGTGCCAGCAGCCCCAGGGGAGGCAACACCGGGGAGCTGTTTTTT,CASSPRGGNTGELFF
TRBD1,TRBV2,TRBJ2-7,-,TGTGCCAGCAGGGAGGGGGACAGGGTACGCGAGCAGTACTTC,CASREGDRVREQYF
-,TRBV5-1,TRBJ1-4,-,TGCGCCAGCAGAGAGGGCCCAACTAATGAAAAACTGTTTTTT,CASREGPTNEKLFF
-,TRBV19,TRBJ2-1,once,TGTGCCAGTAATTGGGGGCTAGCGGTGAACAATGAGCAGTTCTTC,CASNWGLAVNNEQFF
-,TRBV6-5,TRBJ2-1,-,TGTGCCAGCAGTTACGGGACTCCCGGCTTAAATGAGCAGTTCTTC,CASSYGTPGLNEQFF
-,TRBV29-1,TRBJ2-4,-,TGCAGCGTTGTTCGTTCAGCACTAGCCAAAAACATTCAGTACTTC,CSVVRSALAKNIQYF
TRBD1,TRBV5-1,TRBJ2-3,-,TGCGCCAGCAGCACGGGACAGGGCCCAGATACGCAGTATTTT,CASSTGQGPDTQYF
TRBD2,TRBV5-6,TRBJ2-3,-,TGTGCCAGCAGCCCGCCGACTAGCCCAGATACGCAGTATTTT,CASSPPTSPDTQYF
-,TRBV27,TRBJ1-3,-,TGTGCCAGCACTTCATACTCTGGAAACACCATATATTTT,CASTSYSGNTIYF
TRBD1,TRBV5-4,TRBJ2-1,-,TGTGCCAGCAGCTCGGACAGGTACTCCTACAATGAGCAGTTCTTC,CASSSDRYSYNEQFF
-,TRBV10-3,TRBJ1-2,-,TGTGCCATCAGTGATTTGCTTCTGGGAGATGGCTACACCTTC,CAISDLLLGDGYTF
-,TRBV7-2,TRBJ2-3,-,TGTGCCAGCAGCTTAGCTATGAGCACAGATACGCAGTATTTT,CASSLAMSTDTQYF
-,TRBV27,TRBJ1-2,few,TGTGCCAGCAGTTTAACCGGGACAACTAACTATGGCTACACCTTC,CASSLTGTTNYGYTF
-,TRBV14,TRBJ2-1,-,TGTGCCAGCAGCCAAGATGGGGGACGCAATGAGCAGTTCTTC,CASSQDGGRNEQFF
-,TRBV29-1,TRBJ2-1,few,TGCAGCGTTGAAGAAGGGGTGGGGAGGCATGAGCAGTTCTTC,CSVEEGVGRHEQFF
TRBD1,TRBV5-1,TRBJ2-3,-,TGCGCCAGCAGCACGGGACAGGACACAGATACGCAGTATTTT,CASSTGQDTDTQYF
TRBD2,TRBV20-1,TRBJ2-3,few,TGCAGTGCTTGTGGTACCGGACTAGCGGGGGGGGCCAGGACAGATACGCAGTATTTT,CSACGTGLAGGARTDTQYF
-,TRBV19,TRBJ2-5,-,TGTGCCAGTAGTATAGAGGAAAGGGCAGAGACCCAGTACTTC,CASSIEERAETQYF
TRBD1,TRBV28,TRBJ1-6,-,TGTGCCAGCAGTATGACAGGGACGAAAAATAATTCACCCCTCCACTTT,CASSMTGTKNNSPLHF
TRBD2,TRBV7-8,TRBJ2-2,-,TGTGCCAGCAGCTTAGTGGCCCTGAGCGGGAGGAACACCGGGGAGCTGTTTTTT,CASSLVALSGRNTGELFF
TRBD1,TRBV7-2,TRBJ1-5,medium-sized,TGTGCCAGCAGCTTACGACAGGGGGGGGATCAGCCCCAGCATTTT,CASSLRQGGDQPQHF
TRBD1,TRBV27,TRBJ1-5,-,TGTGCCAGCAGTCCAAGGACAGGGGGGAATCAGCCCCAGCATTTT,CASSPRTGGNQPQHF
-,TRBV10-3,TRBJ1-5,-,TGTGCCATCAGTGCTTCGGGGGGTGGACAGCCCCAGCATTTT,CAISASGGGQPQHF
TRBD2,TRBV28,TRBJ2-5,few,TGTGCCAGCAGTTCAACGACCGGACTAGCGGGAGAGACCCAGTACTTC,CASSSTTGLAGETQYF
-,TRBV7-9,TRBJ1-1,-,TGTGCCAGCAGCTCCGCGGGGGGTGAAGCTTTCTTT,CASSSAGGEAFF
TRBD1,TRBV7-2,TRBJ2-7,-,TGTGCCAGCAGCCTACAGGGGCTCGGGGAGCAGTACTTC,CASSLQGLGEQYF
-,TRBV5-4,TRBJ1-3,-,TGTGCCAGCAGCTTGGATCCGGGGCAAGGAAACACCATATATTTT,CASSLDPGQGNTIYF
-,TRBV6-5,TRBJ2-5,-,TGTGCCAGCACTGGACAGATTCAAGAGACCCAGTACTTC,CASTGQIQETQYF
-,TRBV7-2,TRBJ1-2,-,TGTGCCAGCAGCTTAGGAACGATGGGAGACTACACCTTC,CASSLGTMGDYTF
-,TRBV10-1,TRBJ2-7,-,TGCGCCAGCAGTGAGTCTTTGGCACCAGAGTACGAGCAGTACTTC,CASSESLAPEYEQYF
-,TRBV11-2,TRBJ1-4,once,TGTGCCAGCAGCCAACTACGAGTTGGGGAAAAACTGTTTTTT,CASSQLRVGEKLFF
-,TRBV7-3,TRBJ2-3,-,TGTGCCAGCAGCTTATCGAACCCGGGACCTGGGAGTAGCACAGATACGCAGTATTTT,CASSLSNPGPGSSTDTQYF
-,TRBV3-1/TRBV3-2,TRBJ1-2,-,TGTGCCAGCAGCCAAGCAACCAATCAGGGAGAGCATGGCTACACCTTC,CASSQATNQGEHGYTF
-,TRBV5-3,TRBJ1-3,-,TGTGCCAGAAGCAAAGAACAGGGCTTGGTTTGGGGTAACACCATATATTTT,CARSKEQGLVWGNTIYF
TRBD1,TRBV7-8,TRBJ1-3,-,TGTGCCAGCAGCTTAGACAGGGGGAGCTCTGGAAACACCATATATTTT,CASSLDRGSSGNTIYF
TRBD1,TRBV4-3,TRBJ1-2,-,TGCGCCAGCAGCCGGGTCCCGGGACAGGGATCGGGAGGCTACACCTTC,CASSRVPGQGSGGYTF
TRBD2,TRBV19,TRBJ2-2,-,TGTGCCAGTAATCAGGGCCGACTAGCGGGAGTTGCCGGGGAGCTGTTTTTT,CASNQGRLAGVAGELFF